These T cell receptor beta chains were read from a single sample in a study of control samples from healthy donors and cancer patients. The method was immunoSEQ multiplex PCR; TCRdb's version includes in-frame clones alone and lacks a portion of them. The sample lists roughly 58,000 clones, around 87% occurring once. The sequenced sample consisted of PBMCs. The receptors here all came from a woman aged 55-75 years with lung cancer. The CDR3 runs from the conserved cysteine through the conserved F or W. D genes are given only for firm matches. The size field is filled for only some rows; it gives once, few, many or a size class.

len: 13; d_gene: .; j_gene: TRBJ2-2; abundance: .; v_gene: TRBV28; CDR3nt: TGTGCCAGCGGGGCAGGGTCCACCGGGGAGCTGTTTTTT; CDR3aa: CASGAGSTGELFF
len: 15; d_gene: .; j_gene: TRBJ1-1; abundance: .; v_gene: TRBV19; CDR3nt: TGTGCCAGTAGTCTAACCATCACGGGGCGAGGGGAAGCTTTCTTT; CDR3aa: CASSLTITGRGEAFF
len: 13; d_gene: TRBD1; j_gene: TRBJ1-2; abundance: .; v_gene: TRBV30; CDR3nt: TGTGCCTGGAGGCCGGGACAGGGAGGCGGCTACACCTTC; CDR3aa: CAWRPGQGGGYTF
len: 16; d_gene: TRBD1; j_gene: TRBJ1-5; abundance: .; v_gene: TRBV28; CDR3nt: TGTGCCAGCAGTTCTCTTGGGCAGGGGGTCAATCAGCCCCAGCATTTT; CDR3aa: CASSSLGQGVNQPQHF
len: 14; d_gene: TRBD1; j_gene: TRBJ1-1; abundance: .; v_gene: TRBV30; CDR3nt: TGTGCCTGGAGCGGACAGGGTAGGAACACTGAAGCTTTCTTT; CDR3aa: CAWSGQGRNTEAFF
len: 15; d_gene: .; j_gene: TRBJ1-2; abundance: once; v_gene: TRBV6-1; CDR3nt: TGTGCCAGCAGTGAAGATAGTGGGACGTTCTATGGCTACACCTTC; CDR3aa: CASSEDSGTFYGYTF
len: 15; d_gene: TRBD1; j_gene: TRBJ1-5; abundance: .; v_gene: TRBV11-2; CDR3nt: TGTGCCAGCAGCCTACGGACAGGCTTCAATCAGCCCCAGCATTTT; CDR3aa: CASSLRTGFNQPQHF
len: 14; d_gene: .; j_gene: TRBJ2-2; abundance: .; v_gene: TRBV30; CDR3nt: TGTGCCGGGGGGACTGACGGAAACACCGGGGAGCTGTTTTTT; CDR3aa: CAGGTDGNTGELFF
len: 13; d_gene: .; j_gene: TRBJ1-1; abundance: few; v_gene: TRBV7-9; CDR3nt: TGTGCCAGCAGTTTAGACAGACGACATGAAGCTTTCTTT; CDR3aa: CASSLDRRHEAFF
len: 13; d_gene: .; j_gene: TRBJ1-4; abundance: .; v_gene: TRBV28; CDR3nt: TGTGCCAGCATCTTGAACGGGGCTGAAAAACTGTTTTTT; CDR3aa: CASILNGAEKLFF
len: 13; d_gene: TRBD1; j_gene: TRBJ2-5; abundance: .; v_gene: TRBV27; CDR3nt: TGTGCCAGCAGTCACAGGGGGAGGGAGACCCAGTACTTC; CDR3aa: CASSHRGRETQYF
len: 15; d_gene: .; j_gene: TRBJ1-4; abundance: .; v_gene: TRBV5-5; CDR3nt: TGTGCCAGCAGCTTGGGCAGGTGGGAGAATGAAAAACTGTTTTTT; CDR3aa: CASSLGRWENEKLFF
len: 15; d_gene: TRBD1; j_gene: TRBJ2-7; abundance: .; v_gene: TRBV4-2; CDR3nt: TGTGCCAGCAGCCATGAGGGACAGGAAACCTACGAGCAGTACTTC; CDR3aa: CASSHEGQETYEQYF
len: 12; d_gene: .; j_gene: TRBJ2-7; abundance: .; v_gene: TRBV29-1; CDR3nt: TGCAGCGTTGGGCAGGGATCCTACGAGCAGTACTTC; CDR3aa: CSVGQGSYEQYF
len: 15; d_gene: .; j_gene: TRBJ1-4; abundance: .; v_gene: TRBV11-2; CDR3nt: TGTGCCAGCAGCTCCGGGACAATGACTAATGAAAAACTGTTTTTT; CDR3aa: CASSSGTMTNEKLFF
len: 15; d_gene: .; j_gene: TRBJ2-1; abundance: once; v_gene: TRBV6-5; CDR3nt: TGTGCCAGCCGCCCCCCGGGGCTTAGAGGCGATGAGCAGTTCTTC; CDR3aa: CASRPPGLRGDEQFF
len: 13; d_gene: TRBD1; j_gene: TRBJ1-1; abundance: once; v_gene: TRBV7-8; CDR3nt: TGTGCCAGCAGCAGGGACAGAAACACTGAAGCTTTCTTT; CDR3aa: CASSRDRNTEAFF
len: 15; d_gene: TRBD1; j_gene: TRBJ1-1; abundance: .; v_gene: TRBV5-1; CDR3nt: TGCGCCAGCAGCTCGGGTGCCCTGACGACAGGGGACGCTTTCTTT; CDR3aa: CASSSGALTTGDAFF
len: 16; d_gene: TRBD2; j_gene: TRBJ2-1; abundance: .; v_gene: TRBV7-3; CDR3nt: TGTGCCAGCAGCCCGACTAGCGGGAGATATGGAAATGAGCAGTTCTTC; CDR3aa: CASSPTSGRYGNEQFF
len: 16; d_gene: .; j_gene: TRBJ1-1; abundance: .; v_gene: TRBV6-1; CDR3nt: TGTGCCAGCAGTGAAGCGCACGGGGGCTGGAACACTGAAGCTTTCTTT; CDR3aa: CASSEAHGGWNTEAFF
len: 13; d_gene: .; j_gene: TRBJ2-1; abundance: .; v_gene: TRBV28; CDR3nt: TGTGCCAGCAGTTTTTTCGGCTCCCATGAGCAGTTCTTC; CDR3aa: CASSFFGSHEQFF
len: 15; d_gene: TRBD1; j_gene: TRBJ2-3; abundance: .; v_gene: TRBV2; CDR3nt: TGTGCCAGCAGTGGACAGGGGGTGAGCACAGATACGCAGTATTTT; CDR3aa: CASSGQGVSTDTQYF
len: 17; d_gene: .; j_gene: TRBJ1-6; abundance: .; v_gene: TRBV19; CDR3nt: TGTGCCAGTACTTCCCGCCCTCCCCAACGCGGGTATTCACCCCTCCACTTT; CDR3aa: CASTSRPPQRGYSPLHF
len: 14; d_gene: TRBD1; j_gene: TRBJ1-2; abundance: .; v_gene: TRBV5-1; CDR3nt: TGCGCCAGCAGGCCGACCCAGGGGGGATATGGCTACACCTTC; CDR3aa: CASRPTQGGYGYTF
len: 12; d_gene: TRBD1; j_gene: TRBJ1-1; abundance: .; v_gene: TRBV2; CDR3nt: TGTGCCACAAACAGGGGTGGTACTGAAGCTTTCTTT; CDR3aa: CATNRGGTEAFF
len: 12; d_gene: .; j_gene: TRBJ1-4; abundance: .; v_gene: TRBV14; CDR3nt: TGTGCCAGCAGCCAAGTAGCAGGGACAATGTTTTTT; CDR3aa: CASSQVAGTMFF
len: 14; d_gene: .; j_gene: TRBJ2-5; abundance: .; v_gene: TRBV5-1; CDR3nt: TGCGCCAGCAGCTTGGGGGACGCACAAGAGACCCAGTACTTC; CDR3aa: CASSLGDAQETQYF
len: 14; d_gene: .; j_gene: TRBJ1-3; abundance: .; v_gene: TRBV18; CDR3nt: TGTGCCAGCTCACTCGCGCAAAGTGGAAACACCATATATTTT; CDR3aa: CASSLAQSGNTIYF
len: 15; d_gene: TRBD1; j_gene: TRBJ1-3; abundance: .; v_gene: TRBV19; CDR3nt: TGTGCCAGTAGTATGGGACAGACGCTTGGAAACACCATATATTTT; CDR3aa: CASSMGQTLGNTIYF
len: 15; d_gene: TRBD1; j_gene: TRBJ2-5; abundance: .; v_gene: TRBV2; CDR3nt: TGTGCCAGCTCCGGGACAGGGGTTCGGCAAGAGACCCAGTACTTC; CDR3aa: CASSGTGVRQETQYF
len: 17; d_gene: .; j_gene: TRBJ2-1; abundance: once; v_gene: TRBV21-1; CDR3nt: TGTGCCAGCAGCAAAAGTAGAGTAGCCAGCTCCTACAATGAGCAGTTCTTC; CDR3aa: CASSKSRVASSYNEQFF
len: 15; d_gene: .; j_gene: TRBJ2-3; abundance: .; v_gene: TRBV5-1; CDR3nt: TGCGCCAGCAGCCCTGGTTTGGGGGTTTCAGATACGCAGTATTTT; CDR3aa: CASSPGLGVSDTQYF
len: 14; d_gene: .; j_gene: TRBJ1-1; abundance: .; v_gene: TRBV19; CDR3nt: TGTGCCAGTAGTCCTCGCCCCCGTGACACTGAAGCTTTCTTT; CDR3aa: CASSPRPRDTEAFF
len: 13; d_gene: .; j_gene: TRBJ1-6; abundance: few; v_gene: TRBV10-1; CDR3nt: TGCGCCAGCTCCCAGGGGTTGAGTTCACCCCTCCACTTT; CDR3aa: CASSQGLSSPLHF
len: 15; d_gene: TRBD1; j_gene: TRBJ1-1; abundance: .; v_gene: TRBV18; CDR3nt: TGTGCCAGCTCACCCCGGGACAGGGTCCAGGCTGAAGCTTTCTTT; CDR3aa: CASSPRDRVQAEAFF
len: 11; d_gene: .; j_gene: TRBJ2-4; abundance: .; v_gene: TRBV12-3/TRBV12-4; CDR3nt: TGTGCCAGCAGTTTGAGGAACATTCAGTACTTC; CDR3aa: CASSLRNIQYF
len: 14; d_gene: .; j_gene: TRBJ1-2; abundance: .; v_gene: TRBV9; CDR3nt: TGTGCCAGCAGCCTTGAAGGGGCTAACTATGGCTACACCTTC; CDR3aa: CASSLEGANYGYTF
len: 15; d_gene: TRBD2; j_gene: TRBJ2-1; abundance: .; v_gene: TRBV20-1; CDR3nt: TGCAGTGCTAGTTTAGCGGGGGCTCGCTACAATGAGCAGTTCTTC; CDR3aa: CSASLAGARYNEQFF
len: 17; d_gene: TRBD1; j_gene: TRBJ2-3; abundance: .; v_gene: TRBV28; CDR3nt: TGTGCCAGCAGCCCCGGACAGGGGAGGGGAAGCACAGATACGCAGTATTTT; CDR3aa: CASSPGQGRGSTDTQYF
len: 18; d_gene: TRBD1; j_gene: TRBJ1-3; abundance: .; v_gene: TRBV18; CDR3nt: TGTGCCAGCTCACACACGCGGCCGACAGGGCGAGCTGGAAACACCATATATTTT; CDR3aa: CASSHTRPTGRAGNTIYF
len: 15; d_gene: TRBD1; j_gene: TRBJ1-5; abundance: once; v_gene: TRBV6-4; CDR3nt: TGTGCCAGCTTGAAACAGGGGAAAAGGAATCAGCCCCAGCATTTT; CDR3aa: CASLKQGKRNQPQHF
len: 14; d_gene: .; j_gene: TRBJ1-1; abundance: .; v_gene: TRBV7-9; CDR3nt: TGTGCCAGCAGCTTGGTCTGGCGGGCAACTGAAGCTTTCTTT; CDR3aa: CASSLVWRATEAFF
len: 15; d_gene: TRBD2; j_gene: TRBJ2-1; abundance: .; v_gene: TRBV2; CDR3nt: TGTGCCAGCAGTGAGGAACTAGCGGGAATCAATGAGCAGTTCTTC; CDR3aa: CASSEELAGINEQFF
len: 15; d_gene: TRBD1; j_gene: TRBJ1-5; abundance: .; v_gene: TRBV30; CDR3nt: TGTGCCTGGAGGCAGGGGGGCCCGAGCAATCAGCCCCAGCATTTT; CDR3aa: CAWRQGGPSNQPQHF
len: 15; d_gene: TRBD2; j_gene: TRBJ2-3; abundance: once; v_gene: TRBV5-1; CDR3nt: TGCGCCAGCAGATATATTAGCGGGGCAACAGATACGCAGTATTTT; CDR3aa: CASRYISGATDTQYF
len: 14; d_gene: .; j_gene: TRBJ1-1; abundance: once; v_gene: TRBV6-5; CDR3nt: TGTGCCAGCAGGGACGACAGCCCAAACACTGAAGCTTTCTTT; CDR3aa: CASRDDSPNTEAFF